The sequence of this T cell receptor (beta chain) was determined in a study of identical twins. TCRdb processed the 5' RACE reads anew with MiXCR; each CDR3 protein has one entry. The sample yields 500,000 to 650,000 distinct CDR3 sequences, about 7% seen once. The V and J ends lost 0 bases and 5 bases respectively, with 13 bases between them. The CDR3 sequence is 15 residues long. Findings and limits, study-wide: Interpretation of the results relied on cross-sectional statistical analysis and not on following the same donors. Twin pairs had excess sharing that was weaker in beta out-of-frame sequences. Abundant beta clonotypes from cord blood had fewer insertions, unlike memory repertoires, which showed none.

About this clonotype: The target antigen is unknown.

The sample was also linked to a second study, of yellow fever vaccine responses in identical twins. This second study says: Twins reportedly appeared to share part of their vaccine T cell response while keeping part individual.

The chain couples TRBV12-3 or TRBV12-4 to TRBJ2-5; D remains unclear. The sequencing sample was made of PBMCs. This TCR was recovered from a woman between 18 and 29 years old in good health. The CDR3 here is CASSLASDGQETQYF. The CDR3 coding sequence is TGTGCCAGCAGTTTAGCGAGCGACGGGCAGGAGACCCAGTACTTC.